The T cell receptor beta chain under discussion was sequenced for a study of T cells in Graves' hyperthyroidism and ophthalmopathy. Study-wide context: Before any treatment, at initial diagnosis, peripheral blood was collected.

A note on this clonotype: The antigen is undetermined.

Overall study results and limits: Clonotypes that were expanded in thyroid above 0.001 mostly appeared in blood too. Patients with ophthalmopathy were separated from those with stable hyperthyroidism by a 13 V-J model.

Template material for amplifying TCR beta CDR3 regions consisted of RNA transcripts. When the TCR CDR3 underwent first-round RT-PCR, the HTBI primer set was used. MiXCR, run by TCRdb on the multiplex PCR reads, gives a single entry per CDR3 protein. The sample includes 450,000 to 650,000 distinct CDR3 sequences, roughly 20% of them seen just once. CDR1 is MNHNS, CDR2 SASEGT, per germline. The V gene end was trimmed by 6 bases and the J gene end by 2 bases; junction bases not matched to a gene: 7. The CDR3 contains 15 residues. V usage is TRBV6-1 and J usage is TRBJ2-7; TRBD2 agrees at 10 bases. Source material: blood. This TCR was sampled from a young man with Graves' hyperthyroidism. The CDR3 loop is CASSVGTSAAYEQYF. In nucleotides, the CDR3 is TGTGCCAGCAGCGTCGGGACTAGCGCTGCCTACGAGCAGTACTTC.